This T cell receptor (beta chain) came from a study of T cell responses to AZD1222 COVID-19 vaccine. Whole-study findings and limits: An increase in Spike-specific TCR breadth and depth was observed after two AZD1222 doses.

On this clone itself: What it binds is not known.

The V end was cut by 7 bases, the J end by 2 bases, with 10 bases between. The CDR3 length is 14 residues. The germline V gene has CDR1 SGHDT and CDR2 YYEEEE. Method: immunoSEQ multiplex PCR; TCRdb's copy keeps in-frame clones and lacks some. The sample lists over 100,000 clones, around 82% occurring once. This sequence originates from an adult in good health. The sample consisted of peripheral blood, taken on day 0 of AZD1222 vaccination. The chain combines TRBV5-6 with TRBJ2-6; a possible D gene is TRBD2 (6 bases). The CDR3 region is CASAAGPGANVLTF. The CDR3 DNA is TGTGCCAGCGCAGCGGGTCCTGGGGCCAACGTCCTGACTTTC.